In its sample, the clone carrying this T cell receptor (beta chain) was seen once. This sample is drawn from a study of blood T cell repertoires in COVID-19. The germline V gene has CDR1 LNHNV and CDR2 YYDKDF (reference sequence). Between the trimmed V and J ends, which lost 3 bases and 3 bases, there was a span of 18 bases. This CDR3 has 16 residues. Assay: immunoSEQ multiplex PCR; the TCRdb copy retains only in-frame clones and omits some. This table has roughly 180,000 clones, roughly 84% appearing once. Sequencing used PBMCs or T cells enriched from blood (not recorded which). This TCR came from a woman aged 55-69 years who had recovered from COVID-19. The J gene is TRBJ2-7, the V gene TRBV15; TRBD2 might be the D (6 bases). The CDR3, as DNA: TGTGCCACCAGCAGGCCGAGACAAGGACTAAACTACGAGCAGTACTTC. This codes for CATSRPRQGLNYEQYF.